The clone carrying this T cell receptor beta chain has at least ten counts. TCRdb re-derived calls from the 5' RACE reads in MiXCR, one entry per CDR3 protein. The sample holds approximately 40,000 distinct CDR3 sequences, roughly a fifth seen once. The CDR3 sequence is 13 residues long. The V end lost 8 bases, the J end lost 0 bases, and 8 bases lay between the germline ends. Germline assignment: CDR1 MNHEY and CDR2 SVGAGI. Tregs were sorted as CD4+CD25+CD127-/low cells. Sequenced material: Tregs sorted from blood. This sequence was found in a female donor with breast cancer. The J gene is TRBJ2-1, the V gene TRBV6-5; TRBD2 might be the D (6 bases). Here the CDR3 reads CASGGSSYNEQFF. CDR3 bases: TGTGCCAGCGGGGGGAGCTCCTACAATGAGCAGTTCTTC.